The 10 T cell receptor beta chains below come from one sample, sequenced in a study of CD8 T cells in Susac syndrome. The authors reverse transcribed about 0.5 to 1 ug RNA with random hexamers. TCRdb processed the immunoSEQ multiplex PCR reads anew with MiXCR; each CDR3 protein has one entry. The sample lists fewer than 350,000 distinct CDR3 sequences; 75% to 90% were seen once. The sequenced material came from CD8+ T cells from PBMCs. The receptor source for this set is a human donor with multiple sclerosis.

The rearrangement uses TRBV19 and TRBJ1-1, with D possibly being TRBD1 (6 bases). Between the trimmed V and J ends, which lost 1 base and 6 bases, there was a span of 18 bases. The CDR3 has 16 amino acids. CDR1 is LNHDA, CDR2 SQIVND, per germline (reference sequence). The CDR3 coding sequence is TGTGCCAGTAGTATAGGCCCCTCCCCAGGGGACCCTGAAGCTTTCTTT. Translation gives CASSIGPSPGDPEAFF.

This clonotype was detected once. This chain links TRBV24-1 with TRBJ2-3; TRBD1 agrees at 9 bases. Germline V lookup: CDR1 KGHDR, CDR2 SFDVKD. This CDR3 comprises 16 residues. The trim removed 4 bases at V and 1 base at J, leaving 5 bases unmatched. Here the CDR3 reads CATSEYRDRGTDTQYF. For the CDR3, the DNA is TGTGCCACCAGTGAGTATCGGGACAGGGGCACAGATACGCAGTATTTT.

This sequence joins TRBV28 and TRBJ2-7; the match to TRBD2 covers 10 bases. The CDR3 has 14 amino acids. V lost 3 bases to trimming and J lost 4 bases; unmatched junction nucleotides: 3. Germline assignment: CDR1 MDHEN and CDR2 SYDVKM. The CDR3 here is CASSFASGSYEQYF. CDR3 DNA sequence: TGTGCCAGCAGTTTTGCTAGCGGGAGTTACGAGCAGTACTTC.

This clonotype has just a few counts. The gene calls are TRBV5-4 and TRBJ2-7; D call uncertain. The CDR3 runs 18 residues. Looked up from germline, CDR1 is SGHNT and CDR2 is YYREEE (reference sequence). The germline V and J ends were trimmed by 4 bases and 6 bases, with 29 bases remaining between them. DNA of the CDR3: TGTGCCAGCAGCCAGACGTTTTGGGCTGATAGTGAGTTGGGCGAGCAGTACTTC. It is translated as CASSQTFWADSELGEQYF. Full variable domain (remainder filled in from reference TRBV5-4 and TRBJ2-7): ETGVTQSPTHLIKTRGQQVTLRCSSQSGHNTVSWYQQALGQGPQFIFQYYREEENGRGNFPPRFSGLQFPNYSSELNVNALELDDSALYLCASSQTFWADSELGEQYFGPGTRLTVT.

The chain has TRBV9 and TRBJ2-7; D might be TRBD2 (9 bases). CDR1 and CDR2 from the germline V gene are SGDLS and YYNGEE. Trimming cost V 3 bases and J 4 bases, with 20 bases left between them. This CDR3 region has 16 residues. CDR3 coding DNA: TGTGCCAGCAGCGGCCGACAGGGGACTAGCCTGTACGAGCAGTACTTC. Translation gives CASSGRQGTSLYEQYF.

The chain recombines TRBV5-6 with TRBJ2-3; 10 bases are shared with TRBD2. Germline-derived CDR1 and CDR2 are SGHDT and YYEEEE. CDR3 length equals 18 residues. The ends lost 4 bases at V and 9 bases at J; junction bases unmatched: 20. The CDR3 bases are TGTGCCAGCAGCCAAGATGGGTGGACTAGCGGCCTGGGGGAAACGCAGTATTTT. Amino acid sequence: CASSQDGWTSGLGETQYF.

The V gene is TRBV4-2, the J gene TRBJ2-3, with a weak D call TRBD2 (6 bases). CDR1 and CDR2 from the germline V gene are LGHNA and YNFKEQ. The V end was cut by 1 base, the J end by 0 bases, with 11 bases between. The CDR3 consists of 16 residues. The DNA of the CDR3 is TGTGCCAGCAGCCAAGTACTAGCAGCTAGCACAGATACGCAGTATTTT. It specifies CASSQVLAASTDTQYF.

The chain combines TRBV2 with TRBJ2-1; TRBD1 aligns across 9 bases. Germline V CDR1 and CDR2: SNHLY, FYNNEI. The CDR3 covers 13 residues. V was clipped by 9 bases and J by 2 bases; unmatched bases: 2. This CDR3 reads CARRDRAYNEQFF. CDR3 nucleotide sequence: TGTGCCAGGCGGGACAGGGCCTACAATGAGCAGTTCTTC.

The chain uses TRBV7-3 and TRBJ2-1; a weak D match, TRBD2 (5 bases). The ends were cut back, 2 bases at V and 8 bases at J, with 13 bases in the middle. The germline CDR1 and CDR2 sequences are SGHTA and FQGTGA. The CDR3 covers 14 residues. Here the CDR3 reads CASSLGLSRDEQFF. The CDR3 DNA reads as TGTGCCAGCAGCTTAGGTCTTTCGAGGGATGAGCAGTTCTTC.

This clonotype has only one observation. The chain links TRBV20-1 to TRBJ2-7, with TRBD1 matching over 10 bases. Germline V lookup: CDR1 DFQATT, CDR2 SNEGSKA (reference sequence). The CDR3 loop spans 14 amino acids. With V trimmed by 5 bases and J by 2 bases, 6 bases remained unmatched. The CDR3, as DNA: TGCAGTGCTCCTACCGGACAGGGGGCCTACGAGCAGTACTTC. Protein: CSAPTGQGAYEQYF.